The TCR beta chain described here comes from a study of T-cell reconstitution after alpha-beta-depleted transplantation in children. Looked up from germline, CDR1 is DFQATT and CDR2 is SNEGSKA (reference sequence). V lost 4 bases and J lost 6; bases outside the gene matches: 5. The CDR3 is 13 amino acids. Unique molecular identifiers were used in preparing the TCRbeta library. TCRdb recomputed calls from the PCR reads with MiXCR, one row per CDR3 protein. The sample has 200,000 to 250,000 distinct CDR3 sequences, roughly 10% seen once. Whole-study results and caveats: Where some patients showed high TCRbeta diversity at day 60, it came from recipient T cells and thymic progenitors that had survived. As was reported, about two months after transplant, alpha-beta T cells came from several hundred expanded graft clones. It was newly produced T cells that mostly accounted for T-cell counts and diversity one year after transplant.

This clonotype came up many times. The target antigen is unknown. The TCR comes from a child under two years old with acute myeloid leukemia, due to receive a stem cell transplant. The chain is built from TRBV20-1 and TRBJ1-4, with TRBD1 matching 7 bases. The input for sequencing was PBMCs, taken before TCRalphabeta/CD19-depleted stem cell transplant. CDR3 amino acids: CSAIGGMDEKLFF. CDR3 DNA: TGCAGTGCTATAGGGGGCATGGATGAAAAACTGTTTTTT.